Below are 9 T cell receptor beta chains sequenced from a single sample in a study of T cell responses to AZD1222 COVID-19 vaccine. Generated by immunoSEQ multiplex PCR, the TCRdb table keeps only in-frame clones and is missing some. The sample includes about 120,000 clones, approximately 89% seen only once; the top ten take roughly 4.5%. The source was peripheral blood, collected on day 0 of AZD1222 vaccination. These receptors came from an adult in good health.

This rearrangement joins TRBV11-2 to TRBJ2-7; D could derive from TRBD1 or TRBD2 (5 bases each). V was trimmed by 3 bases and J by 0 bases, leaving 15 bases between them. Germline CDR1 is SGHAT and CDR2 is FQNNGV. The length of the CDR3 is 16 residues. The CDR3 bases are TGTGCCAGCAGCTTCAATCGGGGCTTGTACTCCTACGAGCAGTACTTC. As protein: CASSFNRGLYSYEQYF.

The chain employs TRBV5-4 and TRBJ1-2; D is possibly TRBD1 (6 bases). V was pared by 2 bases and J by 8 bases, with 13 bases between. CDR1 SGHNT and CDR2 YYREEE come from the germline V gene (reference sequence). The CDR3 has 13 residues. The CDR3 sequence is CASSLQGGKGYTF. In DNA form, the CDR3 reads TGTGCCAGCAGCTTACAGGGAGGAAAAGGCTACACCTTC.

The rearrangement links TRBV4-1 to TRBJ2-1; D remains ambiguous. V was cut by 1 base and J by 8 bases, with 9 bases left in between. Germline assignment: CDR1 MGHRA and CDR2 YSYEKL. This CDR3 region has 13 residues. CDR3 loop: CASSQVVGYEQFF. CDR3 sequence (DNA): TGCGCCAGCAGCCAAGTAGTGGGCTATGAGCAGTTCTTC.

This rearrangement joins TRBV4-2 to TRBJ1-1; tentative D call: TRBD1 (6 bases). V was pared by 4 bases and J by 3 bases, with 18 bases between. This CDR3 comprises 16 residues. From germline, CDR1 is LGHNA and CDR2 YNFKEQ. The CDR3 region has the DNA TGTGCCAGCAGCCCGCTTAGCACAGGGAGGGACACTGAAGCTTTCTTT. This encodes CASSPLSTGRDTEAFF.

The chain recombines TRBV4-2 with TRBJ2-7, with 11 bases matching TRBD2. Germline CDR1 and CDR2: LGHNA and YNFKEQ. The trim removed 0 bases at V and 5 bases at J, leaving 6 bases unmatched. CDR3 length: 16 amino acids. The CDR3 DNA reads as TGTGCCAGCAGCCAAGATTCTAGCGGGGGGCCCGACGAGCAGTACTTC. Amino acid sequence: CASSQDSSGGPDEQYF.

The J gene is TRBJ1-5, the V gene TRBV10-3, with D unresolved. Trimming took 3 bases from V and 4 from J, leaving 10 bases between them. There are 14 residues in the CDR3. CDR1 and CDR2 from the germline V gene are ENHRY and SYGVKD. CDR3 region: CAISDTGSNQPQHF. CDR3 DNA sequence: TGTGCCATCAGTGATACTGGCTCAAATCAGCCCCAGCATTTT.

The genes are TRBV4-1 and TRBJ1-2, with 11 bases fitting TRBD1. CDR3 length: 16 residues. Germline V gives CDR1 MGHRA, CDR2 YSYEKL. After removal of 4 bases from V and 0 bases from J, the junction contained 4 bases not matched to a gene. The CDR3 here is CASSPGQGDPNYGYTF. The DNA for the CDR3 is TGCGCCAGCAGCCCGGGACAGGGGGACCCTAACTATGGCTACACCTTC.

The chain's CDR3 is CASSPSLEQYF. DNA for the CDR3: TGTGCCAGCAGCCCCTCCTTAGAGCAGTACTTC. The chain recombines TRBV3-1 (or the pseudogene TRBV3-2) with TRBJ2-7; D not resolved. There are 11 residues in the CDR3. Trimming took 4 bases from V and 7 from J, leaving 8 bases between them. Germline V gives CDR1 LGHDT, CDR2 YNNKEL (reference sequence).

This chain connects TRBV6-5 to TRBJ1-2, with 10 nucleotides matching TRBD1. CDR3 length: 15 amino acids. Germline-derived CDR1 and CDR2 are MNHEY and SVGAGI. The J segment lost 6 bases and the V segment lost 0 bases, leaving 4 bases of the junction unmatched. CDR3 amino acids: CASSYSFGTGDGYTF. In DNA form, the CDR3 reads TGTGCCAGCAGTTACTCCTTTGGGACAGGGGATGGCTACACCTTC.